This entry features one T cell receptor (beta chain) sequence. The sample holds one count of this clone. Which antigen it targets is not known. There are no base qualities to consult, and no much larger clone falls within one base. This record belongs to a study of blood T cell repertoires in COVID-19 (dated by TCRdb to about 2020). Background on the whole study: Samples from collaborators originated in the United States, Italy and Spain and spanned both the acute and convalescent phases of COVID-19. Subjects who had been exposed to COVID-19, were actively infected with it, or had recovered from it provided the deeply sampled blood TCRbeta repertoires that made up the dataset. The material from the prospective study consisted of cDNA or gDNA derived from T cells, B-cell-depleted T cells, or PBMCs. HLA class I and class II types, where available, came from metadata supplied by the sample provider rather than from assay-based typing. Samples came from the ongoing ImmuneRACE study (first 160 participants) plus 1,254 subjects from 6 global collaborators. The sample metadata nearly always contained a de-identified subject ID, COVID-19 status, age in years and sex. A freely available public database, intended as a resource for researchers studying the immune response to SARS-CoV-2, is where the repertoires were released.

TCRbeta CDR3 regions were amplified from genomic DNA using the immunoSEQ Assay, a bias-controlled multiplex PCR. The paper's data handling went like this. The number of nucleated cells in each sample was estimated from the amplification of reference gene primers within the assay. Sequence reads were collapsed and filtered to measure the absolute abundance of every unique TCRbeta CDR3 rearrangement. For each sample, productive Simpson clonality was calculated as the square root of Simpson's diversity index over productive rearrangements. TCRdb took this table from immuneACCESS and kept in-frame rearrangements with V and J called. Such tables lack part of the clones; where checked against another copy, unresolved V genes explain under half of the gap, and the rest is unexplained. Clone size and V and J calls were adopted from that table, with D and trimming inferred from the DNA. Within this sample are 250,000 to 400,000 clones, with 90% of them counted one time only. 2% to 3% of the sample comes from the top ten.

The study at large found these results: Clinical and demographic metadata were provided uncurated, with the amount varying by source and participant.

In the prospective study, participants were 18 to 89 years old, resided in under 30 geographic areas of the United States, and were enrolled through a virtual design. In the prospective study, cohorts were assigned on the basis of participant-reported clinical history obtained from a screening survey and a study questionnaire. For ImmuneRACE Cohort 3, a participant was defined as recovered based on two consecutive negative NP/OP PCR tests, clearance by a healthcare professional, or resolution of symptoms. Each participant in the prospective study had whole blood, serum and a nasopharyngeal or oropharyngeal swab collected by mobile phlebotomists. Prospective study participants could optionally give additional blood draws and questionnaires over an approximately two-month period. Prospective study blood samples were shipped either frozen or at room temperature before DNA extraction. The receptor's source is a man aged 55 to 69 who had recovered from COVID-19. The sample comprised PBMCs or T cells enriched from blood (not recorded which).

The base sequence is TGTGCCAGCAGTTACTCGAGGACAGGGTTTAACGAGCAGTACTTC. It codes for CASSYSRTGFNEQYF. The chain is made from TRBV6-2 or TRBV6-3 and TRBJ2-7, and TRBD1 aligns with 8 junction nucleotides. Spanning cysteine to phenylalanine, the CDR3 consists of 15 amino acids. Solely the CDR3 DNA is kept, with 45 bases framed from the first base. Taken from the germline V gene, the CDR1 and CDR2 loops are MNHEY and SVGEGT. V has 0 bases trimmed and J has 5 bases trimmed; junction bases matching no gene number 6.